This entry describes one T cell receptor beta chain. Its antigen remains unknown. This specimen comes from a study of OX40 agonist ivuxolimab in advanced cancers. On the study more broadly: Dosing consisted of intravenous ivuxolimab at 0.01 to 10 mg/kg every 2 weeks.

General study points: Partial responders receiving 0.1-3.0 mg/kg showed among the lowest clonal expansion.

V lost 0 bases to trimming and J lost 2 bases, with 6 bases between them. Germline-derived CDR1 and CDR2 are LGHNA and YNFKEQ. This CDR3 has 14 amino acids. Profiled with immunoSEQ multiplex PCR; TCRdb holds only in-frame clones, not every one. The table includes more than 60,000 clones, 80% to 85% detected once. The sample consisted of CD4+ or CD8+ T cells sorted from blood, taken in a trial of the OX40 agonist ivuxolimab. The clonotype originates from an adult with an advanced solid tumor such as melanoma, head and neck, liver or kidney cancer. The rearrangement joins TRBV4-2 to TRBJ2-3; D is unresolved. The CDR3 sequence: CASSQDRSTDTQYF. The CDR3 DNA is TGTGCCAGCAGCCAAGACAGGTCCACAGATACGCAGTATTTT.